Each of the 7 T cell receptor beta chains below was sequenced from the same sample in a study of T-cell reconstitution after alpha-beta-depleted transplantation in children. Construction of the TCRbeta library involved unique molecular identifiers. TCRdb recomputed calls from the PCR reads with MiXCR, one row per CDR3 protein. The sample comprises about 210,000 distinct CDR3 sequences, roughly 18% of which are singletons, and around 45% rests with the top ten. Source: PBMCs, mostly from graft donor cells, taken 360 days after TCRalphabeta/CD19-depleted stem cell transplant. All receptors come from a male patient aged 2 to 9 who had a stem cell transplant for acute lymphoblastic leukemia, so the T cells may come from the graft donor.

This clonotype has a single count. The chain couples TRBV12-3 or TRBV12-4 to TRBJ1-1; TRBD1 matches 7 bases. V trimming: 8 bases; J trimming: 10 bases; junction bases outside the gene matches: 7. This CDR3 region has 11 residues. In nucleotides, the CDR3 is TGTGCCAGCGGAACAGGGGAAGGAGCTTTCTTT. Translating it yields CASGTGEGAFF.

CDR3 protein: CASSVDRGIGQYF. The CDR3 region has the DNA TGTGCCAGCAGTGTCGACAGGGGGATCGGGCAGTACTTC. The chain uses TRBV2 and TRBJ2-7; 9 bases align to TRBD1. The CDR3 covers 13 residues. Germline-derived CDR1 and CDR2 are SNHLY and FYNNEI. The trim removed 4 bases at V and 9 bases at J, leaving 7 bases unmatched.

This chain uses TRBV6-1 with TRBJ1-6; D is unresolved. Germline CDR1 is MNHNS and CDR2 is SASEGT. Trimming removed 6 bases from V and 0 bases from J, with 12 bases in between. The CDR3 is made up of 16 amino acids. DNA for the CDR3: TGTGCCAGCAGCGAATTTTTTAGCTCCTATAATTCACCCCTCCACTTT. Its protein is CASSEFFSSYNSPLHF.

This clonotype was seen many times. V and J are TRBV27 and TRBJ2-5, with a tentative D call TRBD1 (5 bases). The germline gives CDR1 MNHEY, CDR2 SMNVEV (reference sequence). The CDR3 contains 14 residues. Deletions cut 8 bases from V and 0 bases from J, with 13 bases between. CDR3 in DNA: TGTGCCAGCGGCTTGACAGCATACCAAGAGACCCAGTACTTC. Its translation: CASGLTAYQETQYF.

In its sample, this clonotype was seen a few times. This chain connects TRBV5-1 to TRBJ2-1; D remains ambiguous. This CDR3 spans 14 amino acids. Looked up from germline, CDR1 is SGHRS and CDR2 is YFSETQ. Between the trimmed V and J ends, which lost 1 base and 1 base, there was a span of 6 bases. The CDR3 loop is CASSLKDSYNEQFF. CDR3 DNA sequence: TGCGCCAGCAGCTTGAAGGATTCCTACAATGAGCAGTTCTTC.

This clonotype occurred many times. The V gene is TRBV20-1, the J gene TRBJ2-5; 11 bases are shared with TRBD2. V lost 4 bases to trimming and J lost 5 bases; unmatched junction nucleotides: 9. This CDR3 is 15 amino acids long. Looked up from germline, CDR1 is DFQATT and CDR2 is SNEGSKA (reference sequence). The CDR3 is CSAKSSGGLSETQYF. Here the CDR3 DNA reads TGCAGTGCTAAGTCTAGCGGGGGGTTGTCGGAGACCCAGTACTTC.

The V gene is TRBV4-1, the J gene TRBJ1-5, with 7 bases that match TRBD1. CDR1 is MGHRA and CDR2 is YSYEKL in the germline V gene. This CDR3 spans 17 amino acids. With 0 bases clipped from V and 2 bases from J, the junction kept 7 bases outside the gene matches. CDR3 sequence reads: CASSQERQGVGNQPQHF. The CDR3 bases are TGCGCCAGCAGCCAAGAGAGACAGGGTGTGGGCAATCAGCCCCAGCATTTT.